What follows describes a single T cell receptor beta chain. What this receptor recognizes is not known. Qualities for individual bases were not recorded, and no much larger clone is one base off. This entry belongs to a study of CD8 T cells in Susac syndrome (dated by TCRdb to about 2019). As for the study more broadly: Repertoire sequencing was used to test whether CD8+ T cell activation and differentiation in Susac syndrome was antigen driven.

Overall study outcomes, separate from this receptor: The number of individuals in the TCR sequencing and HLA analysis was recognized as being relatively small.

CDR1 and CDR2 (DFQATT, SNEGSKA) derive from the germline V gene (reference sequence). Taken from cysteine to phenylalanine, the CDR3 has 10 residues. This entry keeps only the CDR3 DNA: 30 bases, framed from base 1. Trimming removed 3 bases from V and 7 bases from J, leaving 4 bases between the germline ends. RNA was extracted using the RNeasy kit, and about 0.45 to 1 microgram was reverse transcribed with random hexamers. The immunoSEQ multiplex PCR assay, covering 54 Vbeta and 13 Jbeta segments, was used to amplify TCR beta CDR3 regions. PCR amplification bias was corrected by using a synthetic template baseline for primer optimization and computational correction. In the authors' own workflow: Reads were assigned to V, D and J genes according to IMGT and analyzed in immunoSEQ Analyzer, with only productive sequences retained. Clonality was computed as one minus Shannon entropy normalized by log2 of the number of productive unique sequences. For each patient and control, public and private clones were evaluated among the 100 most prevalent clones. Susac-specific clones were defined as absent from healthy and MS cohorts, 1052 published viral clones and other ImmuneACCESS disease sequences. TCRdb ran its own pipeline on the public reads, namely fastp trimming at Q25 and MiXCR clone calling, and kept in-frame beta chains. Rows with a matching CDR3 protein are joined into one entry that keeps the most common DNA and genes. TCRdb, not the original authors, processed these V and J calls. Counted in this sample were roughly 330,000 distinct CDR3 sequences; 90% to 95% of them appeared once. In total, the top ten clones hold about 0.07% of the sample.

High-throughput TCR beta sequencing profiled peripheral blood CD8+ and CD4+ T cells from healthy donors, Susac syndrome patients and multiple sclerosis patients. The multiple sclerosis controls were treatment-naive patients whose relapsing-remitting disease, either stable or active, fulfilled the revised McDonald criteria. Bulk CD8+ and CD4+ T cells were purified by magnetic negative isolation, whereas CD8+ TEMRA cells were enriched by FACS. Blood was collected in EDTA tubes and processed within 24 hours, with PBMCs isolated through density gradient centrifugation. PBMCs intended for TCR sequencing were cryopreserved in liquid nitrogen and were subsequently thawed in a 37 degrees C water bath. The sorted or isolated CD4+, CD8+ and CD8+ TEMRA cells had a purity of 90% or higher.

Sequencing was performed on CD4+ T cells from PBMCs. The receptor was isolated from a human donor with multiple sclerosis. The chain is assembled from TRBV20-1 and TRBJ2-1; there is no confident call for the D gene. The CDR3 amino acid sequence is: CSARVNEQFF. The DNA sequence follows: TGCAGTGCTAGGGTGAATGAGCAGTTCTTC.